Below are 28 T cell receptor beta chains sequenced from a single sample in a study of blood T cell repertoires in COVID-19. Some clones are missing from TCRdb's copy, which holds only in-frame ones; the method was immunoSEQ multiplex PCR. This repertoire shows some 200,000 clones, 80% to 90% found once; its top ten account for approximately 8%. Sequenced: peripheral blood. The source of these receptors is a woman aged 45-59 years with active or convalescent COVID-19.

The chain is built from TRBV12-3 or TRBV12-4 and TRBJ2-5; D is undetermined. The CDR3 runs to 12 residues. Trimming left V 5 bases short and J 4 bases short, with 8 bases between. CDR3 in amino acids: CASSPKLETQYF. Written as DNA, the CDR3 is TGTGCCAGCAGTCCAAAACTAGAGACCCAGTACTTC.

V gene TRBV5-1 combines with J gene TRBJ1-1; 9 nucleotides line up with TRBD1. After removal of 7 bases from V and 5 bases from J, the junction contained 9 bases not matched to a gene. Germline V gene data show CDR1 as SGHRS and CDR2 as YFSETQ. This CDR3 has 14 amino acids. CDR3 bases: TGCGCCAGCGTACCCGGGACAGGGAGTACTGAAGCTTTCTTT. Translating gives CASVPGTGSTEAFF.

The chain couples TRBV19 to TRBJ2-2; D unresolved. CDR1 is LNHDA and CDR2 is SQIVND in the germline V gene (reference sequence). The length of the CDR3 is 15 residues. With 5 bases removed from V and 5 bases from J, the gap between germline ends came to 15 bases. As DNA, the CDR3 is TGTGCCAGTAGTGCCGGAGTCACGGGTACCGGGGAGCTGTTTTTT. Translation: CASSAGVTGTGELFF.

The chain recombines TRBV4-1 with TRBJ2-6; D gene unclear. The V and J ends lost 1 base and 1 base respectively, with 8 bases between them. The CDR3 has 16 amino acids. Germline loops: CDR1 MGHRA, CDR2 YSYEKL. CDR3 bases: TGCGCCAGCAGCCAAGGAGGAGCTTCTGGGGCCAACGTCCTGACTTTC. Translation: CASSQGGASGANVLTF.

This clone was seen once. The chain links TRBV10-1 to TRBJ1-2; D is uncertain. The CDR3 is 11 residues long. Germline V gene sequence: CDR1 WNHNN, CDR2 SYGVQD (reference sequence). V shed 3 bases and J shed 4 bases, with 3 bases lying between them. The CDR3 bases are TGCGCCAGCAGTGACGGCTATGGCTACACCTTC. This codes for CASSDGYGYTF.

V is TRBV9 and J is TRBJ2-2; D remains ambiguous. V was trimmed by 0 bases and J by 8 bases, leaving 17 bases between them. The CDR3 has 16 amino acids. Germline assignment: CDR1 SGDLS and CDR2 YYNGEE. This chain's CDR3 is CASSVGPSKSGGELFF. DNA for the CDR3: TGTGCCAGCAGCGTAGGTCCCAGCAAGTCAGGAGGGGAGCTGTTTTTT.

V is TRBV7-2 and J is TRBJ1-2; possible D gene TRBD1, 5 bases. The CDR3 totals 12 residues. Germline CDR1 SGHTA, CDR2 FQGNSA. Trimming left V 5 bases short and J 4 bases short, with 8 bases between. CDR3 coding DNA: TGTGCCAGCAGCCCCGGGGGCTATGGCTACACCTTC. It translates to CASSPGGYGYTF.

This clone has just a few counts. The rearrangement links TRBV3-1 (or the pseudogene TRBV3-2) to TRBJ2-5, with D perhaps TRBD2 (5 bases). V lost 3 bases and J lost 3, with 14 bases in between. The length of the CDR3 is 15 residues. CDR1 and CDR2 from the germline V gene are LGHDT and YNNKEL (reference sequence). The CDR3 sequence: CASSHLDLKKETQYF. The CDR3 DNA follows: TGTGCCAGCAGCCATTTGGACTTGAAGAAAGAGACCCAGTACTTC.

The V call is TRBV3-1 (or the pseudogene TRBV3-2), the J call TRBJ1-2; maybe TRBD1 (6 bases). CDR3 size: 13 residues. With 4 bases removed from V and 7 bases from J, the gap between germline ends came to 13 bases. In germline, CDR1 is LGHDT, CDR2 YNNKEL (reference sequence). In nucleotides, the CDR3 is TGTGCCAGCAGCCGAGAGGGGGGAACTGGCTACACCTTC. It encodes CASSREGGTGYTF.

The CDR3 DNA follows: TGTGCCAGCAGCGCAGGGGGCGCGGGCAATCAGCCCCAGCATTTT. Its translation is CASSAGGAGNQPQHF. V usage is TRBV6-5 and J usage is TRBJ1-5, with 8 bases fitting TRBD1. CDR3 size: 15 residues. CDR1 MNHEY and CDR2 SVGAGI come from the germline V gene. V lost 6 bases, J lost 2 bases, and 6 bases stayed unmatched.

The chain recombines TRBV13 with TRBJ1-5; possible D gene TRBD1, 6 bases. CDR1 and CDR2 (germline): PRHDT, FYEKMQ (reference sequence). V was shortened by 5 bases and J by 5 bases, with 10 bases between the two germline ends. CDR3 length equals 13 residues. The CDR3: CASSGGRDQPQHF. CDR3 nucleotide sequence: TGTGCCAGCAGCGGGGGCAGGGATCAGCCCCAGCATTTT.

The rearrangement uses TRBV3-1 (or the pseudogene TRBV3-2) and TRBJ1-4, with 7 bases identical to TRBD1. The CDR3 loop spans 16 amino acids. V gave up 0 bases and J gave up 4 bases; unmatched junction bases: 5. Germline CDR1 and CDR2: LGHDT and YNNKEL (reference sequence). The CDR3: CASSQDRQGLNEKLFF. DNA of the CDR3: TGTGCCAGCAGCCAAGATAGACAGGGCCTTAATGAAAAACTGTTTTTT.

This chain joins TRBV5-4 and TRBJ2-2; TRBD2 matches 11 bases. Germline lookup yields CDR1 SGHNT and CDR2 YYREEE (reference sequence). V lost 0 bases, J lost 5 bases, and 6 bases stayed unmatched. The CDR3 has 17 residues. CDR3 DNA: TGTGCCAGCAGCTTGGGCCTAGCGGGAGGTAGAACCGGGGAGCTGTTTTTT. Amino acids: CASSLGLAGGRTGELFF.

V usage is TRBV30 and J usage is TRBJ2-5; no firm D call. Per germline, CDR1 GTSNPN and CDR2 SVGIG (reference sequence). The CDR3 covers 13 residues. V gave up 2 bases and J gave up 2 bases, with 9 bases separating them. The CDR3 DNA reads as TGTGCCTGGAGTCCACACCAACAAGAGACCCAGTACTTC. This codes for CAWSPHQQETQYF.

This clone was seen a handful of times. The gene calls are TRBV18 and TRBJ2-1; D not certain. Germline CDR1 is KGHSH and CDR2 is LQKENI. The CDR3 is made up of 13 amino acids. V was cut by 5 bases and J by 7 bases, with 12 bases left in between. CDR3 sequence: CASSSEMRNEQFF. The CDR3 DNA reads as TGTGCCAGCTCATCAGAGATGAGGAATGAGCAGTTCTTC.

The V call is TRBV15, the J call TRBJ1-5; D unclear. V lost 1 base to trimming and J lost 2 bases, with 9 bases between them. The germline V gene has CDR1 LNHNV and CDR2 YYDKDF (reference sequence). The CDR3 consists of 15 residues. The CDR3 nucleotides read TGTGCCACCAGCAGAGGGGTCGCGGGCAATCAGCCCCAGCATTTT. As protein: CATSRGVAGNQPQHF.

This chain connects TRBV27 to TRBJ2-5, with a tentative D call TRBD1 (5 bases). The CDR3 loop spans 11 amino acids. Per the germline V gene, CDR1 is MNHEY and CDR2 is SMNVEV (reference sequence). Trimming left V 7 bases short and J 6 bases short, with 9 bases between. In DNA, the CDR3 is TGTGCCAGCACCCAGGGAAAGACCCAGTACTTC. Its translation is CASTQGKTQYF.

A single count supports this clone. V usage is TRBV4-1 and J usage is TRBJ2-5; 12 bases fit TRBD2. From germline, CDR1 is MGHRA and CDR2 YSYEKL. V gave up 5 bases and J gave up 2 bases; unmatched junction bases: 21. This CDR3 is built from 21 residues. The CDR3 DNA is TGCGCCAGCAGCGCATCTAGCGGGGGGGGTAGCGAGTTTCGGCGGCAAGAGACCCAGTACTTC. It is translated as CASSASSGGGSEFRRQETQYF.

This rearrangement joins TRBV6-6 to TRBJ2-3; 10 bases match TRBD2. Germline CDR1 and CDR2: MNHNY and SVGAGI (reference sequence). This CDR3 has 16 amino acids. Unmatched junction bases numbered 6, after V lost 6 bases and J lost 0 bases. The CDR3 DNA reads TGTGCCAGCAGGACCACTAGCGGGGCTAGCACAGATACGCAGTATTTT. This codes for CASRTTSGASTDTQYF.

This clone came up a few times. This sequence joins TRBV6-4 and TRBJ2-3; 13 bases agree with TRBD2. This CDR3 spans 15 amino acids. Germline-derived CDR1 and CDR2 are MRHNA and SNTAGT. V lost 6 bases to trimming and J lost 1 base; unmatched junction nucleotides: 1. This chain's CDR3 is CASSGTSGGTDTQYF. In DNA, the CDR3 is TGTGCCAGCAGCGGGACTAGCGGGGGCACAGATACGCAGTATTTT.

This sequence joins TRBV27 and TRBJ1-6; D unresolved. V dropped 4 bases and J dropped 0 bases, with 10 bases sitting between them. Germline CDR1 MNHEY, CDR2 SMNVEV (reference sequence). This CDR3 region has 16 residues. The CDR3 region has the DNA TGTGCCAGCAGTTCCCCGGGGAGCTCCTATAATTCACCCCTCCACTTT. This encodes CASSSPGSSYNSPLHF.

This clone was recorded a few times. CDR3 sequence: CATLSSGANVLTF. DNA of the CDR3: TGTGCCACCTTATCCTCTGGGGCCAACGTCCTGACTTTC. J is TRBJ2-6 and V is TRBV28; no firm D call. This CDR3 comprises 13 residues. Per the germline V gene, CDR1 is MDHEN and CDR2 is SYDVKM. V shed 10 bases and J shed 0 bases, with 7 bases lying between them.

This chain links TRBV9 with TRBJ2-1; possibly TRBD2 for D (6 bases). The CDR3 covers 15 residues. Trimming took off 4 bases at V and 1 base at J, with 12 bases between the two ends. Germline CDR1 SGDLS, CDR2 YYNGEE. The CDR3 loop is CASSPTSLSYNEQFF. CDR3 sequence (DNA): TGTGCCAGCAGCCCGACTAGTTTGTCCTACAATGAGCAGTTCTTC.

V gene TRBV5-6 combines with J gene TRBJ1-5; possible D gene TRBD1, 5 bases. The CDR3 consists of 16 residues. Germline V gene data show CDR1 as SGHDT and CDR2 as YYEEEE. Trimming stripped 4 bases from V and 1 base from J, with 15 bases between. CDR3 loop: CASSPGGAGSNQPQHF. The CDR3 coding sequence is TGTGCCAGCAGCCCGGGCGGGGCAGGGAGCAATCAGCCCCAGCATTTT. Combining the CDR3 with reference TRBV5-6 and TRBJ1-5 gives the whole variable domain DAGVTQSPTHLIKTRGQQVTLRCSPKSGHDTVSWYQQALGQGPQFIFQYYEEEERQRGNFPDRFSGHQFPNYSSELNVNALLLGDSALYLCASSPGGAGSNQPQHFGDGTRLSIL.

V gene TRBV13 combines with J gene TRBJ1-1; D gene uncertain. The CDR3 runs 13 residues. Germline V CDR1 and CDR2: PRHDT, FYEKMQ (reference sequence). V lost 8 bases and J lost 0, with 10 bases in between. The CDR3 loop reads CASGGRVNTEAFF. CDR3 DNA sequence: TGTGCCAGCGGAGGACGGGTGAACACTGAAGCTTTCTTT.

The chain carries TRBV19 and TRBJ2-1; 8 nucleotides agree with TRBD2. This CDR3 is 15 amino acids long. Germline V gene sequence: CDR1 LNHDA, CDR2 SQIVND (reference sequence). Trimming took 1 base from V and 5 from J; bases not matched to a gene: 4. The CDR3 DNA follows: TGTGCCAGTAGTATAGTTGCGGGGGGAAACAATGAGCAGTTCTTC. It specifies CASSIVAGGNNEQFF.

The CDR3 DNA sequence: TGTGCCAGTAGTCTTTCCTCGGGACAGGGGGCCATTTCGGAGCAGTTCTTC. Amino acids: CASSLSSGQGAISEQFF. The chain carries TRBV19 and TRBJ2-1; 12 bases line up with TRBD1. The CDR3 length is 17 residues. Germline V gene sequence: CDR1 LNHDA, CDR2 SQIVND (reference sequence). Unmatched junction bases numbered 15, after V lost 5 bases and J lost 10 bases.

The gene calls are TRBV12-3 or TRBV12-4 and TRBJ1-2; D is uncertain. V shed 1 base and J shed 4 bases, with 4 bases lying between them. The CDR3 contains 12 residues. The CDR3 nucleotides read TGTGCCAGCAGTTTAGGAGTCTATGGCTACACCTTC. It codes for CASSLGVYGYTF.